What follows describes a single T cell receptor (beta chain). This table comes from immunoSEQ multiplex PCR, and its TCRdb copy is limited to in-frame clones, with some not included. The sample includes tens of thousands of clones, nearly 90% of them seen just once. Losses at the gene ends were 3 bases for V and 7 bases for J; bases not matched to a gene: 8. The CDR3 runs to 16 residues. Germline V CDR1 and CDR2: MGHRA, YSYEKL. This sample was taken from a study of blood T cell repertoires in COVID-19. Sample: peripheral blood. The clonotype was recovered from a woman between 50 and 59 years old with active COVID-19. V gene TRBV4-1 combines with J gene TRBJ2-1; 11 nucleotides agree with TRBD2. CDR3 protein: CASSHLTSGSLNEQFF. The DNA for the CDR3 is TGCGCCAGCAGCCACCTCACTAGCGGGAGTCTTAATGAGCAGTTCTTC.